This T cell receptor (beta chain) was obtained from a study of T cells after somatic rescue of genetic block (TCRdb year 2020). In the study overall: The study assessed how robust, over the long term, a T-cell system was when the system had developed through somatic rescue of a genetic block in T-cell development.

The CDR3, from cysteine to phenylalanine, totals 12 residues. Only CDR3 DNA remains: 36 bases, in frame from the first base. From the germline V gene (reference sequence), CDR1 is LNHDA and CDR2 is SQIVND. With regard to this clone: Its antigen is unknown. Germline and junction disagree at one end, which may indicate a read error.

Receptor amplification or capture employed the immunoSEQ multiplex PCR assay. The immuneACCESS repertoire file appears here via TCRdb, limited to in-frame rearrangements. These files lack a portion of the clones; in checked studies, under half of the deficit traces to unresolved V genes, and the cause of the others is not known. The sample data list 14,000 to 15,000 clones, and about 65% of these were observed just once. The ten largest make up about 29% of the sample. The sequenced material came from peripheral blood mononuclear cells (PBMCs). This sequence originates from a man between 18 and 29 years old. The chain is made from TRBV19 and TRBJ2-4; TRBD1 is a possible D gene, resting on 5 matching bases. The sequence in DNA is TGTGCCAGTAGTGCCGGCAGGGTGGCAAGGAACTTC. This is translated as CASSAGRVARNF.